This T cell receptor (beta chain) is drawn from a study of long-term antiretroviral therapy in people with HIV. There are 11 residues in the CDR3. Trimming stripped 2 bases from V and 14 bases from J, with 10 bases between. Germline V gene sequence: CDR1 MNHEY, CDR2 SVGAGI. Researchers report immunoSEQ v3.0 was run at survey level. Data came from immunoSEQ multiplex PCR; TCRdb stores just in-frame clones and leaves some out. The table shows about 35,000 clones, with approximately 85% occurring only once. PBMC samples from each donor numbered at least one pre-ART and at least two post-ART. The genes are TRBV6-5 and TRBJ1-3; D remains unclear. The source of this sequence is a man aged 18 to 30 with HIV. This specimen consisted of unsorted PBMCs, obtained 2.2 years after starting antiretroviral therapy. The CDR3 DNA reads as TGTGCCAGCAGTTACACGGGCCAGTTATATTTT. As protein: CASSYTGQLYF.